The 15 T cell receptor beta chains reported below all come from one sample, sequenced in a study of blood T cell repertoires in COVID-19. Generated by immunoSEQ multiplex PCR, the TCRdb table keeps only in-frame clones and is missing some. The table has 250,000 to 300,000 clones, 75% to 95% seen once. What was sequenced was PBMCs or T cells enriched from blood (not recorded which). The receptors stem from a woman aged 25 to 39 who had recovered from COVID-19.

The rearrangement links TRBV6-4 to TRBJ1-1; unclear D gene. Germline CDR1 and CDR2: MRHNA and SNTAGT. Trimming pared 4 bases from V and 4 bases from J, leaving 10 bases between. The CDR3 covers 13 residues. CDR3 nucleotides: TGTGCCAGCAGTGGGGAGGCGGGCACTGAAGCTTTCTTT. Amino acid sequence: CASSGEAGTEAFF.

The chain recombines TRBV28 with TRBJ1-1; 9 bases are shared with TRBD1. The V gene's germline CDR1 is MDHEN and CDR2 SYDVKM. J gave up 3 bases and V 4 bases, and 6 bases lay outside the gene matches. The CDR3 has 15 residues. CDR3 bases: TGTGCCAGCAGTTCGCCGGGACAGGGATACACTGAAGCTTTCTTT. Translating gives CASSSPGQGYTEAFF.

V gene TRBV4-3 combines with J gene TRBJ2-1; 9 bases fit TRBD2. The CDR3 has 15 residues. CDR1 and CDR2 from the germline V gene are LGHNA and YSLEER. With 0 bases clipped from V and 7 bases from J, the junction kept 4 bases outside the gene matches. The CDR3 here is CASSQESGRLNEQFF. CDR3 DNA sequence: TGCGCCAGCAGCCAAGAAAGCGGGAGGTTGAATGAGCAGTTCTTC.

The chain carries TRBV27 and TRBJ1-5; unclear D gene. The length of the CDR3 is 14 residues. Germline CDR1 is MNHEY and CDR2 is SMNVEV (reference sequence). V was cut by 3 bases and J by 5 bases, with 11 bases left in between. DNA for the CDR3: TGTGCCAGCAGTTTTCGGGGATTTGATCAGCCCCAGCATTTT. Amino acids: CASSFRGFDQPQHF.

The chain links TRBV5-6 to TRBJ2-7; 8 bases are shared with TRBD1. Germline-derived CDR1 and CDR2 are SGHDT and YYEEEE. This CDR3 has 12 residues. V lost 4 bases to trimming and J lost 7 bases; unmatched junction nucleotides: 4. The CDR3 sequence: CASSTGQAEQYF. CDR3 DNA sequence: TGTGCCAGCAGCACGGGACAGGCGGAGCAGTACTTC.

This rearrangement joins TRBV7-9 to TRBJ2-7; tentatively, D is TRBD2 (5 bases). V lost 2 bases and J lost 2, with 13 bases in between. This CDR3 comprises 15 residues. CDR1 is SEHNR and CDR2 is FQNEAQ in the germline V gene (reference sequence). CDR3 region: CASSLLRGNPYEQYF. CDR3 sequence (DNA): TGTGCCAGCAGCTTACTCCGAGGGAACCCCTACGAGCAGTACTTC.

This clone was seen just once. CDR3 loop: CASSEGEAWYGYTF. The CDR3 DNA is TGTGCCAGCAGTGAAGGGGAGGCTTGGTATGGCTACACCTTC. The chain combines TRBV25-1 with TRBJ1-2; no reliable D call. In germline, CDR1 is MGHDK, CDR2 SYGVNS. There are 14 residues in the CDR3. Trimming shortened V by 2 bases and J by 5 bases, and 12 bases separated the two germline ends.

The rearrangement links TRBV28 to TRBJ2-3; 14 nucleotides align to TRBD2. This CDR3 is built from 16 residues. Germline V gene data show CDR1 as MDHEN and CDR2 as SYDVKM. After removal of 10 bases from V and 5 bases from J, the junction contained 11 bases not matched to a gene. The CDR3 DNA reads as TGTGCCACTAAGACTAGCGGGAGGGCCTTGGGAGATACGCAGTATTTT. It translates to CATKTSGRALGDTQYF.

The V and J genes are TRBV6-2 or TRBV6-3 and TRBJ2-1; TRBD2 aligns across 8 bases. V trimming: 6 bases; J trimming: 5 bases; junction bases outside the gene matches: 18. The CDR3 covers 18 residues. Germline V CDR1 and CDR2: MNHEY, SVGEGT. CDR3 loop: CASSNGGGRRRQDNEQFF. The CDR3 DNA is TGTGCCAGCAGCAACGGGGGGGGACGCAGGCGACAGGACAATGAGCAGTTCTTC.

The rearrangement joins TRBV5-1 to TRBJ2-1; 8 bases align to TRBD2. V lost 4 bases to trimming and J lost 7 bases; unmatched junction nucleotides: 10. CDR3 length equals 15 residues. Germline CDR1 reads SGHRS; CDR2 reads YFSETQ. CDR3 in DNA: TGCGCCAGCAGCCTAAGAGCGGGAGTCAGGAATGAGCAGTTCTTC. This encodes CASSLRAGVRNEQFF.

In its sample, this clone was seen a few times. This sequence joins TRBV28 and TRBJ2-2; 8 bases fit TRBD2. From germline, CDR1 is MDHEN and CDR2 SYDVKM. The CDR3 extends over 16 amino acids. After removal of 8 bases from V and 3 bases from J, the junction contained 11 bases not matched to a gene. CDR3 in amino acids: CASLLGASGYTGELFF. Here the CDR3 DNA reads TGTGCCAGCCTACTCGGGGCTAGCGGGTACACCGGGGAGCTGTTTTTT.

The chain links TRBV9 to TRBJ1-1; 7 nucleotides match TRBD1. Per germline, CDR1 SGDLS and CDR2 YYNGEE. The J segment lost 3 bases and the V segment lost 0 bases, leaving 5 bases of the junction unmatched. This CDR3 has 15 residues. DNA of the CDR3: TGTGCCAGCAGCGTAGCAGGGGGTGGGGACACTGAAGCTTTCTTT. It specifies CASSVAGGGDTEAFF.

The rearrangement links TRBV11-3 to TRBJ2-7, with D unclear. This CDR3 is built from 13 residues. From germline, CDR1 is SGHNT and CDR2 YENEEA. With 4 bases removed from V and 4 bases from J, the gap between germline ends came to 11 bases. This chain's CDR3 is CASSSRVEYEQYF. As DNA, the CDR3 is TGTGCCAGCAGCTCTAGAGTGGAATACGAGCAGTACTTC.

The chain carries TRBV19 and TRBJ2-5; 13 bases match TRBD2. This CDR3 spans 18 amino acids. After removal of 5 bases from V and 2 bases from J, the junction contained 11 bases not matched to a gene. Germline V gene data show CDR1 as LNHDA and CDR2 as SQIVND (reference sequence). CDR3 sequence: CASSLLAGGLGNQETQYF. The DNA for the CDR3 is TGTGCCAGTAGTCTACTAGCGGGAGGGCTGGGAAATCAAGAGACCCAGTACTTC.

The gene calls are TRBV30 and TRBJ2-7, with D perhaps TRBD2 (6 bases). V lost 3 bases to trimming and J lost 2 bases, with 23 bases between them. In germline, CDR1 is GTSNPN, CDR2 SVGIG (reference sequence). The CDR3 runs 17 residues. The CDR3 DNA sequence: TGTGCCTGGAGGGGCGGGCCCGGTAGCGGTAAACCCTACGAGCAGTACTTC. This gives the protein CAWRGGPGSGKPYEQYF. Full variable domain (rest looked up from reference TRBV30 and TRBJ2-7): SQTIHQWPATLVQPVGSPLSLECTVEGTSNPNLYWYRQAAGRGLQLLFYSVGIGQISSEVPQNLSASRPQDRQFILSSKKLLLSDSGFYLCAWRGGPGSGKPYEQYFGPGTRLTVT.